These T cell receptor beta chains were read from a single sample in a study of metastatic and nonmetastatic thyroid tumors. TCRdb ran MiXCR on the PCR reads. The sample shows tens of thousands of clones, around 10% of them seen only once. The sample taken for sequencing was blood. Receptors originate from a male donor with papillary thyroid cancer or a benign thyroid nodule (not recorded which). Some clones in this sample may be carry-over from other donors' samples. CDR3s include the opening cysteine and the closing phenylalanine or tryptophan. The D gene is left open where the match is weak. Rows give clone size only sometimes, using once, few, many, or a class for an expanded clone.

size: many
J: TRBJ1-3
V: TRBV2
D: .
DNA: TGTGCCAGCAGGGACCGGAGCGGTGGAAACACCATATATTTT
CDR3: CASRDRSGGNTIYF

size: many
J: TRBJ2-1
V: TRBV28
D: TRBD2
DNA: TGTGCCAGCAGTTTGTGGGGGAGGGAGACCTCCTACAATGAGCAGTTCTTC
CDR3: CASSLWGRETSYNEQFF

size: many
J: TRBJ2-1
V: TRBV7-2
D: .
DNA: TGTGCCAGCAGCTTAGCGCAAGAACCCTACAATGAGCAGTTCTTC
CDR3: CASSLAQEPYNEQFF

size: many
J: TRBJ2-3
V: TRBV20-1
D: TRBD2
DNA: TGCAGTGCTAGGGAAACTAGCGGGAGAACAGATACGCAGTATTTT
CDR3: CSARETSGRTDTQYF

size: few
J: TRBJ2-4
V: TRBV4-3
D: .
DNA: TGCGCCAGCAGCCAAGGTCTTGCGGGTCTAGCCAAAAACATTCAGTACTTC
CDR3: CASSQGLAGLAKNIQYF

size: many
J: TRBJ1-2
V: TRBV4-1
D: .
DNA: TGCGCCAGCAGCCCCCGATACGGGGCAGGTGGCTACACCTTC
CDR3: CASSPRYGAGGYTF

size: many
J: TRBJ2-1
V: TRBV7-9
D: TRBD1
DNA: TGTGCCAGCAGCCCGTTGGGACAGGGGTTATACAATGAGCAGTTCTTC
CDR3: CASSPLGQGLYNEQFF

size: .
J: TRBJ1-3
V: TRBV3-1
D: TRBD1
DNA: TGTGCCAGCAGCCAAGCATCTCAGGGGGACTATGGGAACACCATATATTTT
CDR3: CASSQASQGDYGNTIYF

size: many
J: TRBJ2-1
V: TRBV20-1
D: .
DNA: TGCAGTGCTAGGAACAATGAGCAGTTCTTC
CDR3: CSARNNEQFF

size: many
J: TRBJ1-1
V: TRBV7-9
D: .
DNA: TGTGCCAGCAGCTCTACAGGGTCGGAAGCTTTCTTT
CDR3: CASSSTGSEAFF

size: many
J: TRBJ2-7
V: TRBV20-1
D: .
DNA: TGCAGTGCTGATGACGGTAATCTATTTGAGCAGTACTTC
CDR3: CSADDGNLFEQYF

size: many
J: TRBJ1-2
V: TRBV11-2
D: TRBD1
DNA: TGTGCCAGCAGCCCCCCGGGGACAGTCTATGGCTACACCTTC
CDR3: CASSPPGTVYGYTF

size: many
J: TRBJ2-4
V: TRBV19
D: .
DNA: TGTGCCACCCGGGAGGCCAAAAACATTCAGTACTTC
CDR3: CATREAKNIQYF

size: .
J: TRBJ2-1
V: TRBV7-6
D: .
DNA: TGTGCCAGCAGCTTACTTCGGGGTGAGCAGTTCTTC
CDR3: CASSLLRGEQFF

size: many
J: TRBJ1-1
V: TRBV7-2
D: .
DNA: TGTGCCAGCAGCCCGGGACCTAACACTGAAGCTTTCTTT
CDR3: CASSPGPNTEAFF

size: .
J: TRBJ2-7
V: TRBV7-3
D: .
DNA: TGTGCCAGCAGCCAAACGAGGGCTACCTACGAGCAGTACTTC
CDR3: CASSQTRATYEQYF

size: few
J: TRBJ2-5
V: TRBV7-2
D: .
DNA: TGTGCCAGCAGCCTAGCGTTCAGGACTACGTCGTGGGAGACCCAGTACTTC
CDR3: CASSLAFRTTSWETQYF

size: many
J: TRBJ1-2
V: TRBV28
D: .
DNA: TGTGCCAGCAGTCCCGGCCTCCTATCTTACAGTTCTGGCTACACCTTC
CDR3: CASSPGLLSYSSGYTF

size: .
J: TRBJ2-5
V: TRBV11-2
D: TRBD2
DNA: TGTGCCAGCAGGATAGCGGGGGGAGGAGAGACCCAGTACTTC
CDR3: CASRIAGGGETQYF

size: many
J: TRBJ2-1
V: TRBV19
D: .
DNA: TGTGCCAGTAGTATAGGGAGGTACAATGAGCAGTTCTTC
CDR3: CASSIGRYNEQFF

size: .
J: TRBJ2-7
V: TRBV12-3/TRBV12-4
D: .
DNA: TGTGCCAGCAGTTTTTGGTCCGACAGGTTCTACGAGCAGTACTTC
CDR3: CASSFWSDRFYEQYF

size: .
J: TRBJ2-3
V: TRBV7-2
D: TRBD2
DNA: TGTGCCAGCAGCTTTGGCGGGGGTGAAGATACGCAGTATTTT
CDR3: CASSFGGGEDTQYF